This note documents a single TCR beta chain sequence. Its antigen is not known. Sample time point: pretreatment peripheral blood. J gave up 3 bases and V 4 bases, and 18 bases lay outside the gene matches. Germline CDR1 is LNHDA and CDR2 is SQIVND (reference sequence). The CDR3 is made up of 19 amino acids. TCRdb's copy holds only in-frame clones and misses some; the assay was immunoSEQ multiplex PCR. Here the sample spans some 45,000 clones, around 81% being singletons. These data originate in a study of PD-L1 blockade in urothelial cancer. For the study at large: Prior regimens of chemotherapy numbered 0 to 3 per patient. Blood was analyzed 3 weeks (second dose) and 6 weeks after treatment start.

Findings and limits, study-wide: At the 3-week point, tumor-associated blood clones expanded more in durable-benefit patients. Prediction of better survival came from below-median pretreatment blood TCR clonality.

The sequencing here drew on PBMCs, taken around atezolizumab (anti-PD-L1) treatment. The chain uses TRBV19 and TRBJ1-5; 7 bases are shared with TRBD1. This TCR derives from a man aged 55 to 69 with urothelial cancer. In nucleotides, the CDR3 is TGTGCCAGTAGTACTCCTTTCTCCCGACCGGGACAGCACAATCAGCCCCAGCATTTT. This codes for CASSTPFSRPGQHNQPQHF.